This passage covers 30 T cell receptor beta chains from one sample sequenced in a study of blood T cell repertoires in COVID-19. The data were produced by immunoSEQ multiplex PCR, yet TCRdb's version contains in-frame clones alone and is incomplete. The repertoire holds 250,000 to 300,000 clones, with 80% to 90% as singletons. Sequencing was carried out using PBMCs or T cells enriched from blood (not recorded which). All receptors come from a woman aged 45-65 years who had recovered from COVID-19.

This clone was counted a single time. V is TRBV21-1 and J is TRBJ2-6; the D call of TRBD1 is as the table states it, not checked on the DNA. TRBV21-1 is a pseudogene locus. CDR3 size: 18 residues. The CDR3 coding sequence is TGTGCCAGCAGCTCCCAGGGGACGGGGATCTCTGGGGCCAACGTCCTGACTTTC. Protein sequence: CASSSQGTGISGANVLTF.

The V call is TRBV28, the J call TRBJ2-1; 14 bases are shared with TRBD2. Germline CDR1 is MDHEN and CDR2 is SYDVKM. After removal of 6 bases from V and 11 bases from J, the junction contained 18 bases not matched to a gene. The CDR3 contains 18 residues. As DNA, the CDR3 is TGTGCCAGCAGCGGAGAAGGGACTAGCGGGAGAAGGGCAATGAAGCAGTTCTTC. Its translation: CASSGEGTSGRRAMKQFF.

The V gene is TRBV6-1, the J gene TRBJ1-2; 7 bases align to TRBD1. With 2 bases clipped from V and 1 base from J, the junction kept 4 bases outside the gene matches. The CDR3 is made up of 15 amino acids. Germline loops: CDR1 MNHNS, CDR2 SASEGT. This chain's CDR3 is CASSETGQINYGYTF. The DNA for the CDR3 is TGTGCCAGCAGTGAAACGGGACAGATTAACTATGGCTACACCTTC.

The genes are TRBV2 and TRBJ1-1; 11 bases agree with TRBD1. The CDR3 extends over 14 amino acids. Trimming cost V 5 bases and J 6 bases; bases outside gene matches: 5. Germline values: CDR1 SNHLY, CDR2 FYNNEI. Here the CDR3 reads CASSFWTGGPEAFF. CDR3 coding DNA: TGTGCCAGCAGTTTCTGGACAGGGGGCCCTGAAGCTTTCTTT.

This chain joins TRBV5-4 and TRBJ2-3; TRBD2 matches 7 bases. The CDR3 extends over 16 amino acids. Trimming removed 4 bases from V and 3 bases from J; junction bases left unmatched: 11. The germline V gene encodes CDR1 SGHNT and CDR2 YYREEE (reference sequence). The CDR3 DNA is TGTGCCAGCAGCCATGGACCTGCGGGAGAAACAGATACGCAGTATTTT. Its translation: CASSHGPAGETDTQYF. Drawing the rest from reference TRBV5-4 and TRBJ2-3, the complete variable domain is ETGVTQSPTHLIKTRGQQVTLRCSSQSGHNTVSWYQQALGQGPQFIFQYYREEENGRGNFPPRFSGLQFPNYSSELNVNALELDDSALYLCASSHGPAGETDTQYFGPGTRLTVL.

V and J are TRBV15 and TRBJ2-2; the match to TRBD2 covers 10 bases. V lost 9 bases and J lost 5; bases outside the gene matches: 6. The CDR3 has 14 residues. Per germline, CDR1 LNHNV and CDR2 YYDKDF (reference sequence). The CDR3 loop reads CATEEREGTGELFF. For the CDR3, the DNA is TGTGCCACGGAGGAGCGGGAGGGTACCGGGGAGCTGTTTTTT.

This clone came up once. The genes are TRBV28 and TRBJ1-5; D possibly corresponds to TRBD1 (6 bases). Germline V gene data show CDR1 as MDHEN and CDR2 as SYDVKM. Trimming removed 4 bases from V and 0 bases from J, with 13 bases in between. CDR3 length: 16 residues. This CDR3 reads CASSYSTGYSNQPQHF. The DNA for the CDR3 is TGTGCCAGCAGTTACTCGACAGGTTATAGCAATCAGCCCCAGCATTTT.

This clone was seen just once. The V and J genes are TRBV5-1 and TRBJ1-5, with TRBD1 matching 11 bases. The CDR3 sequence is 15 residues long. V trimming: 4 bases; J trimming: 5 bases; junction bases outside the gene matches: 5. Germline V gives CDR1 SGHRS, CDR2 YFSETQ. Here the CDR3 DNA reads TGCGCCAGCAGCCCCGGGACAGGGGGTCATCAGCCCCAGCATTTT. This translates into CASSPGTGGHQPQHF.

The chain combines TRBV5-4 with TRBJ2-1, with 11 positions matching TRBD2. Losses at the gene ends were 3 bases for V and 6 bases for J; bases not matched to a gene: 8. The CDR3 is 16 amino acids. The germline V gene encodes CDR1 SGHNT and CDR2 YYREEE (reference sequence). Written as DNA, the CDR3 is TGTGCCAGCAGCTATCCTAGACTAGCGGGAACCAATGAGCAGTTCTTC. Its translation is CASSYPRLAGTNEQFF.

This clone was counted a single time. The genes are TRBV28 and TRBJ2-7; possibly TRBD1 for D (6 bases). This CDR3 contains 14 residues. From germline, CDR1 is MDHEN and CDR2 SYDVKM. V lost 6 bases to trimming and J lost 0 bases, with 12 bases between them. The CDR3 nucleotides read TGTGCCAGCAGCCAAACAGGGTCCTCCTACGAGCAGTACTTC. Translating gives CASSQTGSSYEQYF.

The rearrangement links TRBV12-3 or TRBV12-4 to TRBJ2-7; D is unclear. CDR3 size: 13 residues. With 6 bases removed from V and 4 bases from J, the gap between germline ends came to 13 bases. The CDR3 sequence is CASRRSLVYEQYF. CDR3 nucleotide sequence: TGTGCCAGCAGGAGATCTCTCGTTTACGAGCAGTACTTC.

A word on this clone: Other DNA sequences in the sample encode the same CDR3. The chain recombines TRBV5-1 with TRBJ2-2; D remains ambiguous. The CDR3 is 14 amino acids. CDR1 and CDR2 (germline): SGHRS, YFSETQ. Trimming took off 0 bases at V and 0 bases at J, with 3 bases between the two ends. CDR3 loop: CASSLDTNTGELFF. In DNA, the CDR3 is TGCGCCAGCAGCTTGGACACGAACACCGGGGAGCTGTTTTTT.

This chain joins TRBV28 and TRBJ2-1, with TRBD1 matching over 10 bases. The V gene's germline CDR1 is MDHEN and CDR2 SYDVKM. The CDR3 consists of 15 residues. The junction had 7 bases not matched to a gene; V was cut back by 5 bases and J by 6 bases. Written as DNA, the CDR3 is TGTGCCAGCAGTCCGCCCTGGACAGGGGGCAATGAGCAGTTCTTC. Protein product: CASSPPWTGGNEQFF.

The chain couples TRBV19 to TRBJ1-5; D perhaps matches TRBD1 (5 bases). Germline V gene lookup returns CDR1 LNHDA and CDR2 SQIVND (reference sequence). CDR3 length: 14 residues. V was cut by 3 bases and J by 5 bases, with 11 bases left in between. The CDR3 sequence: CASSIYGGDQPQHF. CDR3 bases: TGTGCCAGTAGTATTTATGGGGGGGATCAGCCCCAGCATTTT.

This chain joins TRBV7-8 and TRBJ1-3, with 7 bases matching TRBD1. CDR3 size: 16 residues. Per the germline V gene, CDR1 is SGHVS and CDR2 is FQNEAQ. J lost 0 bases, V lost 5 bases, and 7 bases had no gene match. The CDR3 coding sequence is TGTGCCAGCAGCGGCGGGACAGCCCACTCTGGAAACACCATATATTTT. It is translated as CASSGGTAHSGNTIYF.

The chain combines TRBV28 with TRBJ2-7; the match to TRBD1 covers 7 bases. CDR3 length: 14 residues. In germline, CDR1 is MDHEN, CDR2 SYDVKM. V was pared by 6 bases and J by 3 bases, with 8 bases of the junction left unmatched. The CDR3, as DNA: TGTGCCAGCAGCTTACAGGGGAAGTACTACGAGCAGTACTTC. The encoded protein is CASSLQGKYYEQYF.

The V call is TRBV2, the J call TRBJ1-5; TRBD1 aligns across 8 bases. Germline CDR1 is SNHLY and CDR2 is FYNNEI. Unmatched junction bases numbered 9, after V lost 7 bases and J lost 4 bases. The CDR3 is 15 amino acids. The CDR3 loop reads CASMVTGGENQPQHF. CDR3 nucleotide sequence: TGTGCCAGCATGGTAACAGGGGGTGAGAATCAGCCCCAGCATTTT.

This sequence joins TRBV12-3 or TRBV12-4 and TRBJ2-7, with D possibly TRBD2 on 5 matching bases. The V end lost 10 bases, the J end lost 0 bases, and 13 bases lay between the germline ends. The CDR3 covers 13 residues. The CDR3 nucleotides read TGTGCCACTGCAGCGGAAGCCTCCTACGAGCAGTACTTC. This translates into CATAAEASYEQYF.

The chain recombines TRBV7-6 with TRBJ2-1; D perhaps matches TRBD1 (6 bases). Germline values: CDR1 SGHVS, CDR2 FNYEAQ. This CDR3 has 13 amino acids. The ends were cut back, 5 bases at V and 4 bases at J, with 9 bases in the middle. CDR3 sequence (DNA): TGTGCCAGCAGCCGGGGACAATACAATGAGCAGTTCTTC. Residues: CASSRGQYNEQFF.

The chain carries TRBV4-2 and TRBJ2-7; D perhaps matches TRBD2 (6 bases). V lost 4 bases to trimming and J lost 0 bases, with 13 bases between them. Germline V gene data show CDR1 as LGHNA and CDR2 as YNFKEQ. The CDR3 totals 15 residues. CDR3 sequence (DNA): TGTGCCAGCAGCCCAGAAGCTAGCGCCTCCTACGAGCAGTACTTC. Protein: CASSPEASASYEQYF.

CDR3 residues: CASSFGGGKAFF. The CDR3 bases are TGTGCCAGCAGCTTTGGGGGAGGGAAAGCTTTCTTT. The rearrangement uses TRBV7-3 and TRBJ1-1; the D gene is possibly TRBD1 (5 bases). Between the trimmed V and J ends, which lost 3 bases and 9 bases, there was a span of 11 bases. Germline V gene lookup returns CDR1 SGHTA and CDR2 FQGTGA. CDR3 length: 12 amino acids. The whole variable domain, filled in from reference TRBV7-3 and TRBJ1-1, reads GAGVSQTPSNKVTEKGKYVELRCDPISGHTALYWYRQSLGQGPEFLIYFQGTGAADDSGLPNDRFFAVRPEGSVSTLKIQRTERGDSAVYLCASSFGGGKAFFGQGTRLTVV.

The chain recombines TRBV6-4 with TRBJ1-4; 7 bases line up with TRBD1. The CDR3 sequence is 15 residues long. Per the germline V gene, CDR1 is MRHNA and CDR2 is SNTAGT. Unmatched junction bases numbered 6, after V lost 4 bases and J lost 4 bases. The CDR3 sequence: CASSVTGDGNEKLFF. The DNA for the CDR3 is TGTGCCAGCAGTGTAACAGGGGATGGTAATGAAAAACTGTTTTTT.

The chain employs TRBV7-9 and TRBJ1-1; 8 positions agree with TRBD1. CDR1 is SEHNR and CDR2 is FQNEAQ in the germline V gene (reference sequence). The CDR3 loop spans 14 amino acids. The J segment lost 4 bases and the V segment lost 1 base, leaving 2 bases of the junction unmatched. The CDR3 protein is CASSLGGQGTEAFF. The CDR3, as DNA: TGTGCCAGCAGCTTAGGTGGACAGGGCACTGAAGCTTTCTTT.

This clone has only one observation. At one end the junction does not follow the germline gene, possibly because of a read error. CDR3 amino acids: CASTLGGTRNTEAFF. CDR3 sequence (DNA): TGTGCCAGCACCTTGGGGGGGACAAGGAACACTGAAGCTTTCTTT. The V gene is TRBV5-4, the J gene TRBJ1-1; possibly TRBD1 for D (6 bases). This CDR3 is 15 amino acids long. Germline CDR1 is SGHNT and CDR2 is YYREEE (reference sequence).

The chain is built from TRBV18 and TRBJ2-7; TRBD2 matches 10 bases. Unmatched junction bases numbered 9, after V lost 2 bases and J lost 5 bases. The CDR3 totals 16 residues. The germline V gene encodes CDR1 KGHSH and CDR2 LQKENI. In DNA, the CDR3 is TGTGCCAGCTCACCAAATCGATGGACTAGCGGCAACGAGCAGTACTTC. It translates to CASSPNRWTSGNEQYF.

The V gene is TRBV15, the J gene TRBJ1-2; TRBD1 matches at 8 bases. Germline CDR1 is LNHNV and CDR2 is YYDKDF (reference sequence). Losses at the gene ends were 0 bases for V and 7 bases for J; bases not matched to a gene: 10. This CDR3 has 16 residues. The CDR3 is CATSREGGRGPAGYTF. In nucleotides, the CDR3 is TGTGCCACCAGCAGAGAGGGTGGCAGGGGGCCCGCTGGCTACACCTTC.

The gene calls are TRBV10-3 and TRBJ1-3; 8 bases line up with TRBD1. The CDR3 totals 14 residues. The germline V gene encodes CDR1 ENHRY and CDR2 SYGVKD. The junction had 6 bases not matched to a gene; V was cut back by 6 bases and J by 5 bases. This chain's CDR3 is CAIRSQGARNTIYF. In nucleotides, the CDR3 is TGTGCCATCAGAAGTCAGGGGGCTAGAAACACCATATATTTT.

The chain links TRBV5-1 to TRBJ2-7; 9 positions match TRBD1. CDR1 SGHRS and CDR2 YFSETQ come from the germline V gene. V was clipped by 4 bases and J by 6 bases; unmatched bases: 8. This CDR3 has 14 residues. The DNA of the CDR3 is TGCGCCAGCAGCCTATTACAGGGGGCTGCCGAGCAGTACTTC. It is translated as CASSLLQGAAEQYF.

This clone has a handful of counts. J is TRBJ1-2 and V is TRBV6-6; D gene unclear. Trimming took off 0 bases at V and 7 bases at J, with 12 bases between the two ends. Looked up from germline, CDR1 is MNHNY and CDR2 is SVGAGI (reference sequence). This CDR3 is built from 14 residues. The CDR3 DNA reads TGTGCCAGCAGTTACTCGGCAGTTATTGGTGGCTACACCTTC. Encoded protein: CASSYSAVIGGYTF.

The rearrangement uses TRBV6-5 and TRBJ1-6; D gene uncertain. The CDR3 spans 16 residues. Trimming shortened V by 0 bases and J by 6 bases, and 12 bases separated the two germline ends. Germline CDR1 and CDR2: MNHEY and SVGAGI. The chain's CDR3 is CASSYSYNTGNSPLHF. For the CDR3, the DNA is TGTGCCAGCAGTTACTCGTACAATACGGGTAATTCACCCCTCCACTTT.